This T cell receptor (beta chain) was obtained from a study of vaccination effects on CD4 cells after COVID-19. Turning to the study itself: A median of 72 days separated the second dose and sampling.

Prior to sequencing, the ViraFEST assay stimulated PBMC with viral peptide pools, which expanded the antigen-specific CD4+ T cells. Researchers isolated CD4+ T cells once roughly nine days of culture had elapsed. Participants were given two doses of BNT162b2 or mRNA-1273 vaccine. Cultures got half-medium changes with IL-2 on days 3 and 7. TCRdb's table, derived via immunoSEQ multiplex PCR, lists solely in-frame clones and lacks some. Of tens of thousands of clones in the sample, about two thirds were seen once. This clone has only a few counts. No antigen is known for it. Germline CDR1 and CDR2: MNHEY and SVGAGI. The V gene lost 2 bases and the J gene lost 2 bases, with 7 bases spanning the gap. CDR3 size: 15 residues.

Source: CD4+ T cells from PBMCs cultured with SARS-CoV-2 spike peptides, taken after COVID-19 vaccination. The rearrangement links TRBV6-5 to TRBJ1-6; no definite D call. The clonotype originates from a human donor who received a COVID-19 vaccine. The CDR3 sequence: CASSYVQAYNSPLHF. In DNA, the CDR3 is TGTGCCAGCAGTTACGTCCAGGCCTATAATTCACCCCTCCACTTT.